A selection of T cell receptor beta chains follows, all from one sample in a study of blood T cell repertoires in COVID-19. Repertoires were generated with immunoSEQ multiplex PCR, while TCRdb's copy carries only in-frame clones and drops some. The sample yields some 150,000 clones, roughly 80% seen once. Sequencing input: peripheral blood. These receptors were taken from a woman of 80 years or more with acute or convalescent COVID-19. Each CDR3 is given with its conserved first and last residue. The D gene is left open where the match is weak. Clone size, where shown, is once, few, many, or a class for clones that have expanded.

j_call d_call clone_size v_call cdr3_nt cdr3_aa
TRBJ1-5 . . TRBV10-3 TGTGCCTCCAGAGGGGGAAGCAATCAGCCCCAGCATTTT CASRGGSNQPQHF
TRBJ2-7 . . TRBV15 TGTGCCACCAGCAGAGCCCCGCCGGGTGGTTACGAGCAGTACTTC CATSRAPPGGYEQYF
TRBJ1-2 TRBD1 few TRBV18 TGTGCCAGCTCAGGGGACAGTAACTATGGCTACACCTTC CASSGDSNYGYTF
TRBJ1-5 TRBD1 . TRBV6-2/TRBV6-3 TGTGCCAGCAGTTGGGGACAGGGAAGGGCTTCAATCCAGCCCCAGCATTTT CASSWGQGRASIQPQHF
TRBJ2-2 TRBD1 . TRBV5-1 TGCGCCAGCAGGTCCGGGACAGGGACCGGGGAGCTGTTTTTT CASRSGTGTGELFF
TRBJ2-5 TRBD1 . TRBV5-8 TGTGCCAGCAGCCGGGACAGGCAAGAGACCCAGTACTTC CASSRDRQETQYF
TRBJ1-1 TRBD1 . TRBV7-3 TGTGCCAGCAGCTTAATCCCGCAGGGGGCGTTGAACACTGAAGCTTTCTTT CASSLIPQGALNTEAFF
TRBJ1-1 . . TRBV9 TGTGCCAGCAGCGTCTCAGGGTCCACTGAAGCTTTCTTT CASSVSGSTEAFF
TRBJ2-7 TRBD2 . TRBV2 TGTGCCAGCAGTCTCAGACTAGCGGACCGCTCCGAGCAGTACTTC CASSLRLADRSEQYF
TRBJ1-6 . once TRBV11-3 TGTGCCAGCAGCCGAGGGCCGGGAATTAATTCACCCCTCCACTTT CASSRGPGINSPLHF
TRBJ2-7 TRBD1 . TRBV2 TGTGCCACCAGAGAGGGACAGGTCTACGAGCAGTACTTC CATREGQVYEQYF
TRBJ1-5 . . TRBV9 TGTGCCAGCAGCCCGAACACAGGGAGCAATCAGCCCCAGCATTTT CASSPNTGSNQPQHF
TRBJ1-2 TRBD1 few TRBV30 TGTGCCTGGGTCGGACAGGGTAACTATGGCTACACCTTC CAWVGQGNYGYTF
TRBJ1-4 TRBD1 . TRBV2 TGTGCCAGCAGGGAACGGACAGGGGCAGAGAATGAAAAACTGTTTTTT CASRERTGAENEKLFF
TRBJ2-1 . . TRBV4-1 TGCGCCAGCAGCCAACAAGGAGGTCACAATGAGCAGTTCTTC CASSQQGGHNEQFF
TRBJ2-3 TRBD2 . TRBV4-1 TGCGCCAGCGAGCGTGCTCCACCGCCCAAAATTCTAGCGGGGGTCACAGATACGCAGTATTTT CASERAPPPKILAGVTDTQYF
TRBJ2-7 . . TRBV20-1 TGCAGTGCCCCACAGGGCTACGAGCAGTACTTC CSAPQGYEQYF
TRBJ1-2 . once TRBV27 TGTGCCAGCAGTTTATGGGCGGGGAACTATGGCTACACCTTC CASSLWAGNYGYTF
TRBJ1-4 . once TRBV6-2/TRBV6-3 TGTGCCAGCAGTTACGACGAACGGGGGACAACTAATGAAAAACTGTTTTTT CASSYDERGTTNEKLFF
TRBJ1-1 . once TRBV9 TGTGCCAGCAGCCCTAGCAGAGGGAGGTCATGGAACACTGAAGCTTTCTTT CASSPSRGRSWNTEAFF
TRBJ1-1 . . TRBV6-6 TGTGCCAGCAGTCTAGACAGATCCCCTCCAGACGCTTTCTTT CASSLDRSPPDAFF
TRBJ1-2 . . TRBV19 TGTGCCAGTAGCCTCTCGAGAGAGGGCTACACCTTC CASSLSREGYTF
TRBJ2-7 . . TRBV27 TGTGCCAGCAGTTTGGGGGGACCCTACGAGCAGTACTTC CASSLGGPYEQYF
TRBJ1-2 . . TRBV5-1 TGCGCCAGCAGCTTGGCAGGGCGCGATGGCTACACCTTC CASSLAGRDGYTF
TRBJ2-7 TRBD1 . TRBV28 TGTGCCAGCAGTTTCTCGGGGACAGTCTTTCCCGGCGAGCAGTACTTC CASSFSGTVFPGEQYF
TRBJ1-1 TRBD1 once TRBV7-9 TGTGCCAGCAGCGGGAGACAGGGAGGAAACACTGAAGCTTTCTTT CASSGRQGGNTEAFF
TRBJ2-7 TRBD1 once TRBV27 TGTGCCAGCAGTTTAAGACGGGACAGTTCCTACGAGCAGTACTTC CASSLRRDSSYEQYF
TRBJ1-2 TRBD1 . TRBV24-1 TGTGCCACCAGTGATTCGACCCGACAGGGAACCTACACCTTC CATSDSTRQGTYTF
TRBJ2-7 . . TRBV25-1 TGTGCCAGCAGTGAATGGCAGGGGGGCTACGAGCAGTACTTC CASSEWQGGYEQYF
TRBJ1-6 TRBD1 . TRBV10-3 TGTGCCATCAGTACAATACAGGGGGCGATTCCAGGCAATTCACCCCTCCACTTT CAISTIQGAIPGNSPLHF
TRBJ1-6 . . TRBV5-6 TGTGCCAGCAGCTTACCTGGGCAGAACTTGAATTCACCCCTCCACTTT CASSLPGQNLNSPLHF
TRBJ1-4 . . TRBV7-9 TGTGCCAGCAGCCGCTATGCAACTAATGAAAAACTGTTTTTT CASSRYATNEKLFF
TRBJ2-6 . . TRBV19 TGTGCCAGTAGTATAGCCCGCGGGGTGTCTGGGGCCAACGTCCTGACTTTC CASSIARGVSGANVLTF
TRBJ2-7 . . TRBV7-9 TGTGCCAGCAGCACCCAAACGACAGGCTACGAGCAGTACTTC CASSTQTTGYEQYF
TRBJ2-7 TRBD1 once TRBV15 TGTGCCACCAGCAGGGACAGGGTTAACGAGCAGTACTTC CATSRDRVNEQYF